This paragraph reports one TCR beta chain. Per the study methods: Amplification of reference gene primers was used by the study to estimate nucleated cell counts. Sequenced by immunoSEQ multiplex PCR; TCRdb stores in-frame clones only, minus some. The V and J calls and clone size come from that table; D and trimming were worked out from the DNA. The top ten clones hold 2.5% of a sample with about 150,000 clones, around 84% of them seen once. The CDR3 consists of 13 residues. V was clipped by 4 bases and J by 7 bases; unmatched bases: 4. Germline assignment: CDR1 MNHEY and CDR2 SVGAGI. This specimen comes from a study of blood T cell repertoires in COVID-19. Study overall: The analysed material was cDNA or gDNA that came from T cells, B-cell-depleted T cells, or PBMCs.

Seattle researchers signed up patients amid active infection and tracked them longitudinally. The origin of this receptor is a woman of 80 years or more with COVID-19, enrolled during active disease. The rearrangement links TRBV6-5 to TRBJ1-2, with 9 bases identical to TRBD1. Sequencing was done on a sample of peripheral blood. The CDR3 region has the DNA TGTGCCAGCAGTTCCGGACAGGGGATTGGCTACACCTTC. It specifies CASSSGQGIGYTF.